The 7 T cell receptor beta chains listed next were all sequenced from one sample in a study of cytomegalovirus exposure and HLA in healthy donors (dated by TCRdb to about 2017). Library preparation employed the immunoSEQ multiplex PCR assay. The multiplex PCR relied on a mix of 60 forward primers for TCR Vbeta segments and 13 reverse primers for TCR Jbeta segments. TCRdb re-hosts the immuneACCESS table, in-frame sequences only. Its copies lack some clones; in the studies checked, an unresolved V gene accounts for under half of them, and the cause for the rest is not known. The sample table holds roughly 80,000 clones, of which about 80% were seen once. The top ten constitute around 3.6% of the sample. Material: PBMCs. The receptors were sampled from a man aged 35-49 years in good health and CMV-seronegative.

This chain connects TRBV14 to TRBJ2-3; D is unclear. The germline gives CDR1 SGHDN, CDR2 FVKESK. The CDR3 sequence is 15 residues long. Deletions cut 4 bases from V and 2 bases from J, with 13 bases between. The CDR3 sequence is CASSPGASLTDTQYF. In nucleotides, the CDR3 is TGTGCCAGCAGCCCTGGAGCCTCCCTCACAGATACGCAGTATTTT.

The chain combines TRBV4-1 with TRBJ2-5; D is ambiguous. Gene TRBJ2-7 matches the end of the DNA better, so the J call may be wrong. The CDR3 runs to 15 residues. The germline gives CDR1 MGHRA, CDR2 YSYEKL. The CDR3 loop reads CASSQEVIPTYEQYF. CDR3 nucleotide sequence: TGCGCCAGCAGCCAAGAGGTCATCCCAACGTACGAGCAGTACTTC.

V and J are TRBV10-3 and TRBJ1-1, with TRBD1 matching 10 bases. Germline-derived CDR1 and CDR2 are ENHRY and SYGVKD. Losses at the gene ends were 9 bases for V and 6 bases for J; bases not matched to a gene: 4. The CDR3 has 12 amino acids. The CDR3 protein is CAIQGQGAEAFF. The CDR3 nucleotides read TGTGCCATTCAAGGACAGGGGGCTGAAGCTTTCTTT.

The chain is built from TRBV28 and TRBJ1-1; D uncertain. Germline V CDR1 and CDR2: MDHEN, SYDVKM. Trimming removed 2 bases at V and 1 base at J, with 8 bases between. The CDR3 runs 14 residues. This CDR3 is CASSLRHPNTEAFF. CDR3 nucleotides: TGTGCCAGCAGTTTAAGACACCCGAACACTGAAGCTTTCTTT.

Only one count was recorded for this clone. The chain employs TRBV28 and TRBJ1-2, with 10 bases that match TRBD1. Germline trimming cut 6 bases from V and 4 bases from J; bases unmatched to any gene: 5. The CDR3 is made up of 14 amino acids. From germline, CDR1 is MDHEN and CDR2 SYDVKM. In DNA, the CDR3 is TGTGCCAGCAGGAGACAGGGGGCAACCTATGGCTACACCTTC. Its translation: CASRRQGATYGYTF.

This chain joins TRBV19 and TRBJ1-6; D unresolved. The CDR3 is 14 residues long. The V and J ends lost 5 bases and 7 bases respectively, with 12 bases between them. Per germline, CDR1 LNHDA and CDR2 SQIVND (reference sequence). CDR3 coding DNA: TGTGCCAGTAGTGTCCGGGATTCAAATTCACCCCTCCACTTT. It encodes CASSVRDSNSPLHF.

This clone was detected only a few times. V gene TRBV6-5 combines with J gene TRBJ2-7, with TRBD1 matching 7 bases. The CDR3 runs 14 residues. Trimming cost V 5 bases and J 6 bases; bases outside gene matches: 10. Germline V CDR1 and CDR2: MNHEY, SVGAGI. The chain's CDR3 is CASSTGAEVLEQYF. CDR3 nucleotide sequence: TGTGCCAGCAGTACAGGGGCCGAGGTCCTCGAGCAGTACTTC.